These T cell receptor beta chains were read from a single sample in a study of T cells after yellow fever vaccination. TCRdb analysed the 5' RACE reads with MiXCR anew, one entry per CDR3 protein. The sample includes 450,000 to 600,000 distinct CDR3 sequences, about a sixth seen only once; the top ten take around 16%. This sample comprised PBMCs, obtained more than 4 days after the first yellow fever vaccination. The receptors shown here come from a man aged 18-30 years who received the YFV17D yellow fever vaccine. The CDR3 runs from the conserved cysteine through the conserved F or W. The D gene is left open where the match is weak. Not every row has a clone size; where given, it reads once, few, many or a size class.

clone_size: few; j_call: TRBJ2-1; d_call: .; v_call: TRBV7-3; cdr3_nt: TGTGCCAGCAGCTTAGCTCAGAGGAGCTCCTACAATGAGCAGTTCTTC; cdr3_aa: CASSLAQRSSYNEQFF
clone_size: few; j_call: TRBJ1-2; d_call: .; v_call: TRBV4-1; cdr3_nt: TGCGCCAGCAGCCCCCCTGGGGGAACTCCCTATGGCTACACCTTC; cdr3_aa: CASSPPGGTPYGYTF
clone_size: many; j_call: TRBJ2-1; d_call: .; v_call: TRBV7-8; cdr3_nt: TGTGCCAGCAGCTTAGCAGGGAGATACAATGAGCAGTTCTTC; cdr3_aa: CASSLAGRYNEQFF
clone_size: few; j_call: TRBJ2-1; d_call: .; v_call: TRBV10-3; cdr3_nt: TGTGCCATCAGTGAGGACAGATACAATGAGCAGTTCTTC; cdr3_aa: CAISEDRYNEQFF
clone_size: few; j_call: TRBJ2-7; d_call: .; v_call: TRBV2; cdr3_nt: TGTGCCAGCAGTGCTGACTCGACCGCCTACGAGCAGTACTTC; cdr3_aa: CASSADSTAYEQYF
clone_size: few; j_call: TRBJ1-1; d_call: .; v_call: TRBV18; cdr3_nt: TGTGCCAGCTCACCGTCAGTTTTGAACACTGAAGCTTTCTTT; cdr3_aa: CASSPSVLNTEAFF
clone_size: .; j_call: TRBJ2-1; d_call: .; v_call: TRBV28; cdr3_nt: TGTGCCAGCAGTTTAGTCCCACAGGGCGGATCCTACAATGAGCAGTTCTTC; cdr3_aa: CASSLVPQGGSYNEQFF
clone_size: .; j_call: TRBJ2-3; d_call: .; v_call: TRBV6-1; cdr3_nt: TGTGCCAGCACCTGGGGGGCAGGCACAGATACGCAGTATTTT; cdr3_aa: CASTWGAGTDTQYF
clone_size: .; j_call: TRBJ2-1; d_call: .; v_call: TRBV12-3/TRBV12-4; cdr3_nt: TGTGCCAACTCGAAAAGGGGGGCCTACAATGAGCAGTTCTTC; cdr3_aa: CANSKRGAYNEQFF
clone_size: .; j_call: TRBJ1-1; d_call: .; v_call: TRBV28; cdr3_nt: TGTGCCAGCAGTTCTAGACGGGGGTTGGCTGAAGCTTTCTTT; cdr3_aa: CASSSRRGLAEAFF
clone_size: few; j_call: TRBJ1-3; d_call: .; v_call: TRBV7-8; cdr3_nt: TGTGCCAGCAGCCGGACCGCACGGGACCGTGGAAACACCATATATTTT; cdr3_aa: CASSRTARDRGNTIYF
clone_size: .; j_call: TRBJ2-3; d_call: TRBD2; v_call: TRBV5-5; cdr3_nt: TGTGCCAGCAGCGACACTAGCGGCACAGATACGCAGTATTTT; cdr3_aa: CASSDTSGTDTQYF
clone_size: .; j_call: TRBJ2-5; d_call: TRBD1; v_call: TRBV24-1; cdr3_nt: TGTGCCACCAGTGATACAGGGGCCGGGGAGACCCAGTACTTC; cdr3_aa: CATSDTGAGETQYF
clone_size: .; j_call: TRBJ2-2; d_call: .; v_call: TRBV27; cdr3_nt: TGTGCCAGCAGTTTTGGGCCGGGGATAAACACCGGGGAGCTGTTTTTT; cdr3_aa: CASSFGPGINTGELFF
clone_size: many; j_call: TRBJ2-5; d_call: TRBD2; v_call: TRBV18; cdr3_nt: TGTGCCAGCTCACAGAATAGCGGGCAAGAGACCCAGTACTTC; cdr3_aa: CASSQNSGQETQYF
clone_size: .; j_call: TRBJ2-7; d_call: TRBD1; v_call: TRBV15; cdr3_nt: TGTGCCACCAGCAGAGGTGGGACAGGGCCCACCGAGCAGTACTTC; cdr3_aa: CATSRGGTGPTEQYF
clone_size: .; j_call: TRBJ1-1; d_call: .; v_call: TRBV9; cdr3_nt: TGTGCCAGCAGCGGTGACGGGAACACTGAAGCTTTCTTT; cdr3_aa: CASSGDGNTEAFF
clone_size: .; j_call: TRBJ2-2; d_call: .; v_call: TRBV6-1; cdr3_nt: TGTGCCAGCAGCCGTGGGGAAGCAGTGAACACCGGGGAGCTGTTTTTT; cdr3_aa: CASSRGEAVNTGELFF
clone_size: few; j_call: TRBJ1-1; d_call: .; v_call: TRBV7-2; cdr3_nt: TGTGCCAGCAGCCCACCCCCAGGGGCTCTCACTGAAGCTTTCTTT; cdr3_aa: CASSPPPGALTEAFF
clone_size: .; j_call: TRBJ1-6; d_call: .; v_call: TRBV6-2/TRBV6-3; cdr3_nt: TGTGCCAGCAGTCTTACGTGGCGGAATTCACCCCTCCACTTT; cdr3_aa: CASSLTWRNSPLHF
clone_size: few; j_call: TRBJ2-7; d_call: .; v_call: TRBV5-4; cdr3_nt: TGTGCCAGCAGCTTGGACCCAGACTACGAGCAGTACTTC; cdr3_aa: CASSLDPDYEQYF
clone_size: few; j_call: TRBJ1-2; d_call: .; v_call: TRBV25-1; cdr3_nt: TGTGCCAGCAGCCTCCAGGGTGGTGCGTCTGGCTACACCTTC; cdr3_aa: CASSLQGGASGYTF
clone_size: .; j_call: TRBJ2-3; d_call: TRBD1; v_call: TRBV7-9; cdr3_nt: TGTGCCAGCAGCCGGACAGGGCAGAGGACAGATACGCAGTATTTT; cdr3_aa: CASSRTGQRTDTQYF
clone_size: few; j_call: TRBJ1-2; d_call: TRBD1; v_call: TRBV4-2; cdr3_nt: TGTGCCAGCAGCCAATTTACCGGGACAGGGAGGTCCAATGGCTACACCTTC; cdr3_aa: CASSQFTGTGRSNGYTF
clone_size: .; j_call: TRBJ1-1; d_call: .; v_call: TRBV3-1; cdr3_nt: TGTGCCAGCAGCCAAGATCATGCAAGGAGCACTGAAGCTTTCTTT; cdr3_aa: CASSQDHARSTEAFF
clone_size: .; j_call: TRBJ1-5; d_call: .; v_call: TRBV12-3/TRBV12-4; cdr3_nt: TGTGCCAGCACCGATTGGGGTTCGCCCCAGCATTTT; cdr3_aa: CASTDWGSPQHF
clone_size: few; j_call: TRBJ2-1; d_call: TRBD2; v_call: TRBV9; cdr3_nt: TGTGCCAGCAGCTCCCGACTAGCGGGGTCCCACAATGAGCAGTTCTTC; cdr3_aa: CASSSRLAGSHNEQFF
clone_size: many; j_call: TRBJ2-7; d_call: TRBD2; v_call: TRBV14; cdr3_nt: TGTGCCAGCAGCTTCGGGGGGAGGATGGCTTTATACGAGCAGTACTTC; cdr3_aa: CASSFGGRMALYEQYF
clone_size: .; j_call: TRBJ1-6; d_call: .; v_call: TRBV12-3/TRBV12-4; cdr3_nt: TGTGCCAGCAGTTTAGGCAGGGGAGCTTCACCCCTCCACTTT; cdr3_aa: CASSLGRGASPLHF
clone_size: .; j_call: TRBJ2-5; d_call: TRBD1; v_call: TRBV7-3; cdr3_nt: TGTGCCAGCAGCCAAAACCCGACAGGGCTGGAGACCCAGTACTTC; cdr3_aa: CASSQNPTGLETQYF
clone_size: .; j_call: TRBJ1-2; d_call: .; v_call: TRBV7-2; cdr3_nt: TGTGCCAGCAGCCTCTCGGGGATGGTGGGTGGCTACACCTTC; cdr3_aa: CASSLSGMVGGYTF
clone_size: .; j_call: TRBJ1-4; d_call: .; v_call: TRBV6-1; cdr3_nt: TGTGCCAGCAGTGAAGAACTGGCTAATGAAAAACTGTTTTTT; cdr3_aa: CASSEELANEKLFF
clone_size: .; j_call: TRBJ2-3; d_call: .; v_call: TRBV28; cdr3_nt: TGTGCCAGCATGGGCCTCGGTACGCAGTATTTT; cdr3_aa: CASMGLGTQYF
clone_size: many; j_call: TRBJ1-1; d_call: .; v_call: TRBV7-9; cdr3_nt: TGTGCCAGCAGCTTAGTAGACACTGAAGCTTTCTTT; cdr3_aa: CASSLVDTEAFF
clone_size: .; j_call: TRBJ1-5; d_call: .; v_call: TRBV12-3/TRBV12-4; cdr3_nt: TGTGCCAGCGCCCCCGGGACATCAAGGGGGCCCCAGCATTTT; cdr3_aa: CASAPGTSRGPQHF
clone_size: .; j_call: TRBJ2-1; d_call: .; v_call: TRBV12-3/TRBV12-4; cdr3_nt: TGTGCCAGCGACGAGGGCGACTCCTACAATGAGCAGTTCTTC; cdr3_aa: CASDEGDSYNEQFF
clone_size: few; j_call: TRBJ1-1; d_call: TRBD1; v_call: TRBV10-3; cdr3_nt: TGTGCCATCGGGGACAGGGCGGACACTGAAGCTTTCTTT; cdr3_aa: CAIGDRADTEAFF
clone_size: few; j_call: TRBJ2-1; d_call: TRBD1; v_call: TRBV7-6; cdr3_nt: TGTGCCAGCAGCTTGCCCAGGGGGCGGGGAGGTCACAATGAGCAGTTCTTC; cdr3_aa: CASSLPRGRGGHNEQFF
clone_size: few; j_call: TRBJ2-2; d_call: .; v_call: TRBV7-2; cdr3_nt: TGTGCCAGCAGCCTCCACCTGACCCGGGCGGGGACCGGGGAGCTGTTTTTT; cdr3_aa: CASSLHLTRAGTGELFF
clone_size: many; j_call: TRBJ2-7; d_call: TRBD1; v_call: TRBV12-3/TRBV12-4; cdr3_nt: TGTGCCAGCAGTTTAACAGGGGCCTACGAGCAGTACTTC; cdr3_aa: CASSLTGAYEQYF
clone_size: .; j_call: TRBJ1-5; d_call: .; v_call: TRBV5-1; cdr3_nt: TGCGCCAGCAGCTTGAACGGGGGTAGCAATCAGCCCCAGCATTTT; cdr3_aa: CASSLNGGSNQPQHF
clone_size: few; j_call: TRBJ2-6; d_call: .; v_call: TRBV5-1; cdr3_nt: TGCGCCAGCAGCCCCGGTGGGGCCAACGTCCTGACTTTC; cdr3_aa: CASSPGGANVLTF
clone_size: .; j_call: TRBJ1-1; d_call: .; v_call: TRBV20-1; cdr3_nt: TGCAGTGCTATGCTGGGTTCACGGAACACTGAAGCTTTCTTT; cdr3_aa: CSAMLGSRNTEAFF
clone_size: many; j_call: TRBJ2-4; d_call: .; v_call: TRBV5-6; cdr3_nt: TGTGCCAGCAGCTTGAGAAGTGTCAAAAACATTCAGTACTTC; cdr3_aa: CASSLRSVKNIQYF
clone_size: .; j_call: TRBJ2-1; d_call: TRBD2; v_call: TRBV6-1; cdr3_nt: TGTGCCTTCTCACGGGAGGGACCGGCTAATGAGCAGTTCTTC; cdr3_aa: CAFSREGPANEQFF
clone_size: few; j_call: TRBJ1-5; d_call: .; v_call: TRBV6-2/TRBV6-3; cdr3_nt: TGTGCCAGCGGGTTCAATCAGCCCCAGCATTTT; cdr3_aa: CASGFNQPQHF
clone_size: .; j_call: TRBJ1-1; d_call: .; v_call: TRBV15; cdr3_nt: TGTGCCACCAGCAGAGAAGCAAAAGAAGCTTTCTTT; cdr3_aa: CATSREAKEAFF
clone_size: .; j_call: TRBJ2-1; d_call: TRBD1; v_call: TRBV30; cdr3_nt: TGTGCCTGGAGTGGGGGACAGGGGTCCTACAATGAGCAGTTCTTC; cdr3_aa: CAWSGGQGSYNEQFF
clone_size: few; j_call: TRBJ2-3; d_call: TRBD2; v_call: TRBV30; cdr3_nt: TGTGCCTGGAAAGCGGGGGGTGCAGATACGCAGTATTTT; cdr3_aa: CAWKAGGADTQYF
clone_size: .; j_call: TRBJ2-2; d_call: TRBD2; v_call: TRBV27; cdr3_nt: TGTGCCAGCAGCTTTGGGACTAGCGGGGGGGCCGGGACCGGGGAGCTGTTTTTT; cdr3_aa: CASSFGTSGGAGTGELFF
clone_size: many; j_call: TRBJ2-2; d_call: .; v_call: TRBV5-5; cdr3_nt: TGTGCCAGCAGCTTGCCGGGCACCGGGGAGCTGTTTTTT; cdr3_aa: CASSLPGTGELFF
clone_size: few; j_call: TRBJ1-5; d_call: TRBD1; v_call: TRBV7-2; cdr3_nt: TGTGCCAGCAAACTTAGTCCCGGGACAGGACCCGTCGCCCAGCATTTT; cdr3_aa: CASKLSPGTGPVAQHF
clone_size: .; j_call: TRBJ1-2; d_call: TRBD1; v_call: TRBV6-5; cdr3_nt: TGTGCCAGCAGTTACTCGACGTCGGCAGGGGGCTATGGCTACACCTTC; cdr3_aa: CASSYSTSAGGYGYTF
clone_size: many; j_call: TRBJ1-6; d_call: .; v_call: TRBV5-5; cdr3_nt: TGTGCCAGCAGCTTGTACGAGGGGAGTTCACCCCTCCACTTT; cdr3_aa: CASSLYEGSSPLHF